The next 17 T cell receptor beta chains were all read from a single sample in a study of blood T cell repertoires in COVID-19. Sequencing was performed with immunoSEQ multiplex PCR; in TCRdb, only in-frame clones are kept and a portion is missing. This table has around 170,000 clones, roughly 84% appearing once. Specimen: peripheral blood. All receptors come from a woman aged 55-69 years with acute or convalescent COVID-19.

There are a few counts of this clone. This chain joins TRBV20-1 and TRBJ1-2, with 7 bases lining up with TRBD1. Trimming took 6 bases from V and 4 from J; bases not matched to a gene: 2. This CDR3 comprises 11 residues. Germline lookup yields CDR1 DFQATT and CDR2 SNEGSKA (reference sequence). Here the CDR3 reads CSAGTVYGYTF. CDR3 coding DNA: TGCAGTGCAGGGACAGTCTATGGCTACACCTTC.

The J gene is TRBJ1-4, the V gene TRBV19, with D unclear. This CDR3 spans 11 amino acids. With 3 bases removed from V and 8 bases from J, the gap between germline ends came to 4 bases. Germline V lookup: CDR1 LNHDA, CDR2 SQIVND (reference sequence). The CDR3 loop reads CASSILEKLFF. The DNA of the CDR3 is TGTGCCAGTAGTATTCTGGAAAAACTGTTTTTT.

The rearrangement links TRBV4-3 to TRBJ2-5, with 10 bases identical to TRBD2. V gave up 4 bases and J gave up 2 bases; unmatched junction bases: 7. This CDR3 is 16 amino acids long. The germline V gene has CDR1 LGHNA and CDR2 YSLEER. The CDR3, as DNA: TGCGCCAGCAGCCTCGGTCTAGCGGGGGTTCAAGAGACCCAGTACTTC. It specifies CASSLGLAGVQETQYF.

The chain couples TRBV30 to TRBJ2-5; 7 nucleotides line up with TRBD1. With V trimmed by 1 base and J by 4 bases, 6 bases remained unmatched. Germline V gene sequence: CDR1 GTSNPN, CDR2 SVGIG (reference sequence). The CDR3 runs to 14 residues. The CDR3 region is CAWSAGTVRETQYF. DNA of the CDR3: TGTGCCTGGAGTGCGGGGACAGTGAGAGAGACCCAGTACTTC. The full variable domain, completed using reference TRBV30 and TRBJ2-5, is SQTIHQWPATLVQPVGSPLSLECTVEGTSNPNLYWYRQAAGRGLQLLFYSVGIGQISSEVPQNLSASRPQDRQFILSSKKLLLSDSGFYLCAWSAGTVRETQYFGPGTRLLVL.

The J gene is TRBJ2-7, the V gene TRBV7-9; D gene unclear. The CDR3 is 14 residues long. Germline lookup yields CDR1 SEHNR and CDR2 FQNEAQ (reference sequence). Trimming left V 1 base short and J 7 bases short, with 14 bases between. DNA of the CDR3: TGTGCCAGCAGCTTAGGCCTATCCTCCGGGGAGCAGTACTTC. Residues: CASSLGLSSGEQYF.

The gene calls are TRBV6-5 and TRBJ1-1; possible D gene TRBD1, 5 bases. The V end was cut by 2 bases, the J end by 4 bases, with 14 bases between. CDR3 length equals 15 residues. Germline-derived CDR1 and CDR2 are MNHEY and SVGAGI. The CDR3 DNA reads TGTGCCAGCAGTTACCCGGGGCTGGAGGGCACTGAAGCTTTCTTT. Residues: CASSYPGLEGTEAFF.

This clone was seen just once. This chain links TRBV7-6 with TRBJ1-1; possibly TRBD1 for D (6 bases). This CDR3 is built from 15 residues. Germline CDR1 is SGHVS and CDR2 is FNYEAQ. With 5 bases removed from V and 0 bases from J, the gap between germline ends came to 13 bases. In DNA form, the CDR3 reads TGTGCCAGCAGCGTCACGACAGGCCTGAACACTGAAGCTTTCTTT. This gives the protein CASSVTTGLNTEAFF.

The chain combines TRBV6-6 with TRBJ1-2; 8 bases are a match to TRBD1. CDR3 size: 14 residues. Germline V gene data show CDR1 as MNHNY and CDR2 as SVGAGI (reference sequence). The ends lost 5 bases at V and 4 bases at J; junction bases unmatched: 6. CDR3 nucleotides: TGTGCCAGCAGTCCGGGACAGGCTTTCTATGGCTACACCTTC. Protein: CASSPGQAFYGYTF.

This clone was seen only a few times. The chain uses TRBV18 and TRBJ1-3; the match to TRBD1 covers 7 bases. CDR1 and CDR2 (germline): KGHSH, LQKENI. V was pared by 3 bases and J by 2 bases, with 4 bases of the junction left unmatched. The CDR3 has 15 amino acids. The CDR3 DNA follows: TGTGCCAGCTCACCCTGGGACAGCACTGGAAACACCATATATTTT. As protein: CASSPWDSTGNTIYF.

V is TRBV6-5 and J is TRBJ1-3, with D possibly TRBD1 on 6 matching bases. CDR3 length: 15 amino acids. The V gene lost 5 bases and the J gene lost 8 bases, with 19 bases spanning the gap. The germline CDR1 and CDR2 sequences are MNHEY and SVGAGI. Here the CDR3 reads CASSPAGGRSYTIYF. The CDR3, as DNA: TGTGCCAGCAGTCCGGCGGGGGGCAGGTCCTACACCATATATTTT.

This clone appeared a single time. The gene calls are TRBV18 and TRBJ1-1, with TRBD1 matching over 9 bases. The CDR3 runs to 15 residues. V was pared by 6 bases and J by 1 base, with 6 bases of the junction left unmatched. CDR1 and CDR2 (germline): KGHSH, LQKENI. CDR3 nucleotide sequence: TGTGCCAGCTCTCTCGGGACAGGGACGAACACTGAAGCTTTCTTT. This translates into CASSLGTGTNTEAFF.

J is TRBJ1-5 and V is TRBV7-2, with TRBD1 as a possible D gene (5 bases). CDR1 and CDR2 from the germline V gene are SGHTA and FQGNSA. The V and J ends lost 5 bases and 5 bases respectively, with 13 bases between them. The CDR3 length is 14 residues. The CDR3 is CASSARVGDQPQHF. The CDR3 DNA reads as TGTGCCAGCAGCGCCAGGGTTGGGGATCAGCCCCAGCATTTT. Variable domain in full (rest from reference TRBV7-2 and TRBJ1-5): GAGVSQSPSNKVTEKGKDVELRCDPISGHTALYWYRQSLGQGLEFLIYFQGNSAPDKSGLPSDRFSAERTGGSVSTLTIQRTQQEDSAVYLCASSARVGDQPQHFGDGTRLSIL.

The chain has TRBV11-2 and TRBJ2-7; 10 bases match TRBD1. V shed 1 base and J 5 bases; nucleotides not matched to a gene: 2. Germline V lookup: CDR1 SGHAT, CDR2 FQNNGV. The CDR3 extends over 14 amino acids. The CDR3 sequence is CASSLVTGGNEQYF. The CDR3 region has the DNA TGTGCCAGCAGCTTAGTGACAGGGGGCAACGAGCAGTACTTC.

The rearrangement joins TRBV4-3 to TRBJ2-5; 8 bases agree with TRBD1. The V gene's germline CDR1 is LGHNA and CDR2 YSLEER. V shed 3 bases and J 5 bases; nucleotides not matched to a gene: 11. This CDR3 region has 16 residues. The CDR3 spells CASSQGADRVRETQYF. The CDR3 nucleotides read TGCGCCAGCAGCCAGGGGGCGGACAGGGTCAGGGAGACCCAGTACTTC.

This rearrangement joins TRBV15 to TRBJ2-1; tentative D call: TRBD2 (6 bases). This CDR3 has 15 residues. V was cut by 1 base and J by 7 bases, with 14 bases left in between. Germline V CDR1 and CDR2: LNHNV, YYDKDF (reference sequence). Here the CDR3 DNA reads TGTGCCACCAGCAGAGTTTCCCAGGCGGGGAATGAGCAGTTCTTC. This translates into CATSRVSQAGNEQFF.

The J gene is TRBJ2-1, the V gene TRBV11-3, with 7 positions matching TRBD2. Germline values: CDR1 SGHNT, CDR2 YENEEA. Trimming at V came to 3 bases and at J to 4 bases, leaving 6 bases not matched to a gene. This CDR3 has 15 amino acids. The CDR3 DNA reads as TGTGCCAGCAGCTTGGGAGCGGGGATATACAATGAGCAGTTCTTC. Protein product: CASSLGAGIYNEQFF.

This chain joins TRBV29-1 and TRBJ1-1; D is unresolved. Germline assignment: CDR1 SQVTM and CDR2 ANQGSEA. The CDR3 length is 12 residues. V was clipped by 4 bases and J by 4 bases, with 10 bases between them. The CDR3 loop reads CSVVAAGTEAFF. CDR3 sequence (DNA): TGCAGCGTTGTAGCGGCGGGCACTGAAGCTTTCTTT. The full variable domain, with the rest looked up from reference TRBV29-1 and TRBJ1-1, is SAVISQKPSRDICQRGTSLTIQCQVDSQVTMMFWYRQQPGQSLTLIATANQGSEATYESGFVIDKFPISRPNLTFSTLTVSNMSPEDSSIYLCSVVAAGTEAFFGQGTRLTVV.